A selection of T cell receptor beta chains follows, all from one sample in a study of PD-1 blockade in classical Hodgkin lymphoma. The data were produced by immunoSEQ multiplex PCR, yet TCRdb's version contains in-frame clones alone and is incomplete. The table records about 27,000 clones, around 70% of them present only once. Specimen: peripheral blood mononuclear cells (PBMCs), collected before the fourth cycle of nivolumab. These receptors all stem from a human donor with classical Hodgkin lymphoma. CDR3s include the opening cysteine and the closing phenylalanine or tryptophan. D genes are given only for firm matches.

d_gene: NA; j_gene: TRBJ1-2; v_gene: TRBV7-8; CDR3aa: CASSFTEGYGYTF
d_gene: NA; j_gene: TRBJ2-7; v_gene: TRBV7-9; CDR3aa: CASSTSRSWDEQYF
d_gene: NA; j_gene: TRBJ2-3; v_gene: TRBV11-2; CDR3aa: CASSLAHATLRTQYF
d_gene: TRBD2; j_gene: TRBJ2-7; v_gene: TRBV4-3; CDR3aa: CASSQGGTSSYEQYF
d_gene: NA; j_gene: TRBJ2-5; v_gene: TRBV11-1; CDR3aa: CASSPRLEQETQYF
d_gene: NA; j_gene: TRBJ1-1; v_gene: TRBV6-1; CDR3aa: CASSEALDRKPRAFF
d_gene: TRBD1; j_gene: TRBJ1-1; v_gene: TRBV6-1; CDR3aa: CASRGAGGPIGAFF
d_gene: NA; j_gene: TRBJ2-3; v_gene: TRBV7-2; CDR3aa: CASSLITSSTDTQYF
d_gene: NA; j_gene: TRBJ2-7; v_gene: TRBV7-3; CDR3aa: CASSLTAYSYEQYF
d_gene: TRBD1; j_gene: TRBJ2-7; v_gene: TRBV6-1; CDR3aa: CASRTGSSYEQYF
d_gene: TRBD2; j_gene: TRBJ2-7; v_gene: TRBV4-2; CDR3aa: CASSRTLAGGRSGRAYEQYF
d_gene: NA; j_gene: TRBJ1-1; v_gene: TRBV11-2; CDR3aa: CASSDARLGDTEAFF
d_gene: NA; j_gene: TRBJ1-1; v_gene: TRBV2; CDR3aa: CASSLGQPWSRNTEAFF
d_gene: NA; j_gene: TRBJ1-2; v_gene: TRBV12-2; CDR3aa: CASRLTQGPNYGYTF
d_gene: NA; j_gene: TRBJ1-2; v_gene: TRBV10-3; CDR3aa: CAISEASGLASYGYTF
d_gene: NA; j_gene: TRBJ1-2; v_gene: TRBV27; CDR3aa: CASSFAENYGYTF
d_gene: NA; j_gene: TRBJ2-1; v_gene: TRBV5-6; CDR3aa: CASSLEWQYNEQFF
d_gene: TRBD1; j_gene: TRBJ2-5; v_gene: TRBV30; CDR3aa: CAWRRGTGGREQYF
d_gene: TRBD1; j_gene: TRBJ2-3; v_gene: TRBV28; CDR3aa: CASSTQGNTDTQYF